The clone carrying this TCR beta chain has ten or more counts. The antigen remains unidentified. As part of library construction, unique molecular identifiers were attached to individual cDNA molecules. TCRdb processed the 5' RACE reads anew with MiXCR; each CDR3 protein has one entry. The sample lists approximately 100,000 distinct CDR3 sequences, about 15% occurring once. CDR1 and CDR2 from the germline V gene are SGHVS and FQNEAQ. CDR3 size: 14 residues. Trimming took 8 bases from V and 0 from J, leaving 12 bases between them. The sample comes from a study of early T cells in non-severe SARS-CoV-2 infection. Overall study: Unsorted whole-blood RNA was sequenced in bulk, leaving chains unpaired.

Study observations and caveats: VDJdb matching favored anti-spike CD8 responses, missing private and CD4 specificities.

This clonotype originated in an adult who was a healthcare worker with PCR-confirmed SARS-CoV-2 infection or an uninfected control (not recorded which). The chain recombines TRBV7-8 with TRBJ2-3; D ambiguous. Sequenced material: whole blood. The CDR3 protein is CASARPPSTDTQYF. CDR3 DNA: TGTGCCAGCGCCAGGCCCCCTAGCACAGATACGCAGTATTTT. Full variable domain (remainder filled in from reference TRBV7-8 and TRBJ2-3): GAGVSQSPRYKVAKRGQDVALRCDPISGHVSLFWYQQALGQGPEFLTYFQNEAQLDKSGLPSDRFFAERPEGSVSTLKIQRTQQEDSAVYLCASARPPSTDTQYFGPGTRLTVL.